One and the same sample provided the 24 T cell receptor beta chains below, sequenced in a study of monozygotic twins with inflammatory bowel disease. TCRdb reprocessed the 5' RACE reads and stores each CDR3 protein as one record, lacking DNA. The sample has about 380,000 distinct CDR3 sequences, and its top ten clones hold just over 2.5%. Sequenced material: blood. The receptor source for this set is a human donor with ulcerative colitis or Crohn's disease, or a healthy co-twin of an affected twin (not recorded which).

The chain joins TRBV4-3 to TRBJ2-1. The CDR3 has 11 residues. Germline values: CDR1 LGHNA, CDR2 YSLEER. The CDR3 is CASTYGNEQFF.

The gene calls are TRBV20-1 and TRBJ2-5; the D call from TCRdb, TRBD2, cannot be confirmed without DNA. Looked up from germline, CDR1 is DFQATT and CDR2 is SNEGSKA (reference sequence). CDR3 length: 15 amino acids. CDR3 sequence reads: CSARLPSVDQETQYF.

V usage is TRBV7-3 and J usage is TRBJ2-3; TCRdb designates TRBD1, a call that cannot be tested without DNA. This CDR3 spans 18 amino acids. CDR1 and CDR2 (germline): SGHTA, FQGTGA. The CDR3 sequence is CASSLRGRGTGHTDTQYF.

The chain has TRBV6-1 and TRBJ2-5. The length of the CDR3 is 13 residues. Looked up from germline, CDR1 is MNHNS and CDR2 is SASEGT. The CDR3 spells CASSGGMRETQYF.

The chain is built from TRBV9 and TRBJ2-1. The CDR3 consists of 18 residues. Germline CDR1 SGDLS, CDR2 YYNGEE. CDR3 protein: CASSVLSEPFLHDNEQFF.

The CDR3 spells CAISPGNEQFF. J is TRBJ2-1 and V is TRBV10-3. Germline-derived CDR1 and CDR2 are ENHRY and SYGVKD. The CDR3 consists of 11 residues.

The CDR3 sequence is CASSLGGLAARTDTQYF. The J gene is TRBJ2-3, the V gene TRBV7-8. The CDR3 loop spans 17 amino acids. Germline V gene lookup returns CDR1 SGHVS and CDR2 FQNEAQ.

V gene TRBV29-1 combines with J gene TRBJ2-1; TCRdb lists TRBD1, though no DNA is available to test this call. Germline V gives CDR1 SQVTM, CDR2 ANQGSEA. The CDR3 loop spans 14 amino acids. The CDR3 is CSAIPGHFYNEQFF.

V is TRBV12-3 or TRBV12-4 and J is TRBJ2-5; TCRdb designates TRBD1, a call that cannot be tested without DNA. CDR3 length: 17 residues. CDR3 in amino acids: CASSSAWTGGTQETQYF.

The J gene is TRBJ2-3, the V gene TRBV5-1; there is no DNA to check the TCRdb D call of TRBD1. The CDR3 runs to 17 residues. Germline-derived CDR1 and CDR2 are SGHRS and YFSETQ. CDR3 sequence reads: CASSYYKSGEYTDTQYF. Using reference TRBV5-1 and TRBJ2-3 for the parts outside the CDR3, the full variable domain is KAGVTQTPRYLIKTRGQQVTLSCSPISGHRSVSWYQQTPGQGLQFLFEYFSETQRNKGNFPGRFSGRQFSNSRSEMNVSTLELGDSALYLCASSYYKSGEYTDTQYFGPGTRLTVL.

The chain combines TRBV7-2 with TRBJ2-3; TCRdb indicates TRBD2, and absent DNA this call remains unverified. The CDR3 runs 15 residues. Per the germline V gene, CDR1 is SGHTA and CDR2 is FQGNSA. The CDR3 is CASSPTSGGLDTQYF.

The V gene is TRBV24-1, the J gene TRBJ2-5. Germline V CDR1 and CDR2: KGHDR, SFDVKD. The CDR3 consists of 12 residues. The CDR3 region is CATRNYGGTQYF.

The CDR3: CASTLQEGNTEAFF. The chain employs TRBV7-6 and TRBJ1-1. Germline-derived CDR1 and CDR2 are SGHVS and FNYEAQ. CDR3 size: 14 residues. Variable domain in full (rest from reference TRBV7-6 and TRBJ1-1): GAGVSQSPRYKVTKRGQDVALRCDPISGHVSLYWYRQALGQGPEFLTYFNYEAQQDKSGLPNDRFSAERPEGSISTLTIQRTEQRDSAMYRCASTLQEGNTEAFFGQGTRLTVV.

V and J are TRBV20-1 and TRBJ1-6. This CDR3 contains 12 residues. Germline-derived CDR1 and CDR2 are DFQATT and SNEGSKA (reference sequence). This CDR3 is CSSGTDNSPLHF.

V and J are TRBV5-1 and TRBJ1-1. The CDR3 loop spans 16 amino acids. In germline, CDR1 is SGHRS, CDR2 YFSETQ. The CDR3 here is CASSSTLGWENTEAFF.

This chain uses TRBV7-2 with TRBJ1-5; no DNA is available, so the TRBD1 call from TCRdb remains unchecked. Per germline, CDR1 SGHTA and CDR2 FQGNSA. The CDR3 has 16 amino acids. CDR3 region: CASSVRGGAGNQPQHF.

The chain is built from TRBV20-1 and TRBJ2-2. This CDR3 region has 13 residues. The germline gives CDR1 DFQATT, CDR2 SNEGSKA (reference sequence). This CDR3 is CSASSRNTGELFF.

The chain has TRBV20-1 and TRBJ2-3; TCRdb's D call, TRBD1, is unchecked because there is no DNA. CDR1 is DFQATT and CDR2 is SNEGSKA in the germline V gene (reference sequence). The length of the CDR3 is 14 residues. CDR3 sequence: CSARVPESTDTQYF.

The V gene is TRBV12-3 or TRBV12-4, the J gene TRBJ2-5. CDR3 size: 13 residues. This CDR3 is CASSLAIQETQYF.

The V call is TRBV3-1, the J call TRBJ2-7; TCRdb lists TRBD1, though no DNA is available to test this call. Germline V lookup: CDR1 LGHDT, CDR2 YNNKEL (reference sequence). The CDR3 is 14 residues long. This chain's CDR3 is CASSQDAGRDEQYF.

The chain has TRBV27 and TRBJ2-7; TCRdb lists TRBD2, though no DNA is available to test this call. The CDR3 is made up of 13 amino acids. Germline CDR1 is MNHEY and CDR2 is SMNVEV (reference sequence). CDR3 residues: CASSSGLTYEQYF.

The chain carries TRBV7-3 and TRBJ2-7; the TCRdb call, TRBD1, lacks DNA for checking. Looked up from germline, CDR1 is SGHTA and CDR2 is FQGTGA. This CDR3 region has 14 residues. CDR3 protein: CASSFDGQSYEQYF.

CDR3 amino acids: CASSQGRNEKLFF. The chain joins TRBV18 to TRBJ1-4. Germline V gene lookup returns CDR1 KGHSH and CDR2 LQKENI. This CDR3 is built from 13 residues.

The rearrangement links TRBV21-1 to TRBJ2-7; TCRdb's assignment of TRBD1 cannot be checked, as there is no DNA. TRBV21-1 is described as a pseudogene. This CDR3 comprises 17 residues. This CDR3 is CASSKGYRFDRGHEQYF.